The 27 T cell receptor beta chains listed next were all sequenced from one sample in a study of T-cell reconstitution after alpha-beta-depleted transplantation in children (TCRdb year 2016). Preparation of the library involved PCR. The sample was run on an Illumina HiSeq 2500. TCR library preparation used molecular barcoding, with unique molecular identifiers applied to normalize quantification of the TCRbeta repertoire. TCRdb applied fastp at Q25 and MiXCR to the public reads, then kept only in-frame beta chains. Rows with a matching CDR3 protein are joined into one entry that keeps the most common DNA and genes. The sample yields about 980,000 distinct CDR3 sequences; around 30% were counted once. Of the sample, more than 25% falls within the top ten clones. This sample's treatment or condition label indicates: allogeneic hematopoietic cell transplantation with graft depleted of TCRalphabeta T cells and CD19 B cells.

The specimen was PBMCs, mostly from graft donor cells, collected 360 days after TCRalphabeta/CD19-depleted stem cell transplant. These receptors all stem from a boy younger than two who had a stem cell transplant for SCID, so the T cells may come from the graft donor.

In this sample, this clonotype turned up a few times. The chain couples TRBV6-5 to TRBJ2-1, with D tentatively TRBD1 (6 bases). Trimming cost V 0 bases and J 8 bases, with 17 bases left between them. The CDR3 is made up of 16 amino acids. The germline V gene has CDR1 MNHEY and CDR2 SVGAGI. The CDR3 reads CASSYSIRAGVHEQFF. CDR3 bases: TGTGCCAGCAGTTACTCGATTAGAGCAGGGGTTCATGAGCAGTTCTTC.

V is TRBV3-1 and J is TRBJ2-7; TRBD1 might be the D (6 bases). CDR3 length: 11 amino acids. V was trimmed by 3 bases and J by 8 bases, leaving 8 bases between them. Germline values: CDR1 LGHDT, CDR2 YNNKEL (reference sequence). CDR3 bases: TGTGCCAGCAGCCATCAGGGGAAGCAGTACTTC. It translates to CASSHQGKQYF.

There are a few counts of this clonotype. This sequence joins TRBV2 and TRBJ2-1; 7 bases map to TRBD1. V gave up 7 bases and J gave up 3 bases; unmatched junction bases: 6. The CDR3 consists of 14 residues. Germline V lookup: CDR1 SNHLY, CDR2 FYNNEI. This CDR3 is CASKGNRGYNEQFF. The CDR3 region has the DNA TGTGCCAGCAAGGGGAACAGGGGCTACAATGAGCAGTTCTTC.

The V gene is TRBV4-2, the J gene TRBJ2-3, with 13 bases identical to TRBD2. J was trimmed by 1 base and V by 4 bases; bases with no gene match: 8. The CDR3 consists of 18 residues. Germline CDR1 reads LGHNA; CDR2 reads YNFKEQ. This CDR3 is CASSLFKLAGGRTDTQYF. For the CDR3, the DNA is TGTGCCAGCAGCCTCTTCAAACTAGCGGGGGGGCGCACAGATACGCAGTATTTT.

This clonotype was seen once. CDR3 bases: TGTGCCAGCAGCCCTTTTCGCCCAGACACCGGGGAGCTGTTTTTT. This codes for CASSPFRPDTGELFF. The chain uses TRBV6-1 and TRBJ2-2, with D uncertain. CDR3 length: 15 amino acids. Trimming pared 6 bases from V and 3 bases from J, leaving 14 bases between. CDR1 is MNHNS, CDR2 SASEGT, per germline.

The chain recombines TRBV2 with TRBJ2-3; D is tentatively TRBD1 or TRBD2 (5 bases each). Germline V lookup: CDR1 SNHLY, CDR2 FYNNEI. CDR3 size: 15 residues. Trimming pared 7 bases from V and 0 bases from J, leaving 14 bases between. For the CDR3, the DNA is TGTGCCAGCAAGGGGAAAGCGGCTAGCACAGATACGCAGTATTTT. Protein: CASKGKAASTDTQYF.

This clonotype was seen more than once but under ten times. The CDR3 DNA sequence: TGCAGTGCTAGAGATTGGCGCCACCCAGCTTTCTTT. Amino acid sequence: CSARDWRHPAFF. This chain connects TRBV20-1 to TRBJ1-1; no clear D gene. The CDR3 covers 12 residues. Trimming left V 0 bases short and J 10 bases short, with 12 bases between. The germline V gene has CDR1 DFQATT and CDR2 SNEGSKA (reference sequence).

In DNA, the CDR3 is TGCAGTGCTAGTAACCTGGATCCCTCTGGAAACACCATATATTTT. Translating gives CSASNLDPSGNTIYF. V is TRBV20-1 and J is TRBJ1-3; no clear D gene. Germline values: CDR1 DFQATT, CDR2 SNEGSKA (reference sequence). The CDR3 extends over 15 amino acids. Trimming stripped 3 bases from V and 0 bases from J, with 12 bases between.

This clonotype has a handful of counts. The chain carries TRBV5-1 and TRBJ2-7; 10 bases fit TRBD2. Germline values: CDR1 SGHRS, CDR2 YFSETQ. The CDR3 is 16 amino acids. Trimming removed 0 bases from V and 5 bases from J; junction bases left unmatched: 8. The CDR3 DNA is TGCGCCAGCAGCTTGGAAACTAGCGGGGAAATAAACGAGCAGTACTTC. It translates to CASSLETSGEINEQYF.

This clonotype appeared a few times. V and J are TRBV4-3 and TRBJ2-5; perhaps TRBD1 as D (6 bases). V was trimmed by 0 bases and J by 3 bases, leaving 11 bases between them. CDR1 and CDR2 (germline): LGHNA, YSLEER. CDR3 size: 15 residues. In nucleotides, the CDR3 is TGCGCCAGCAGCCAAGACCGGGACACCGAAGAGACCCAGTACTTC. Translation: CASSQDRDTEETQYF.

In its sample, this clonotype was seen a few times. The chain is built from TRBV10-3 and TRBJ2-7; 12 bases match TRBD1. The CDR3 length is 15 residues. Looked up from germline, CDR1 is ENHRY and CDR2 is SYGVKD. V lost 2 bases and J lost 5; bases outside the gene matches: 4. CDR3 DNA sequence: TGTGCCATCAGTGAGGGGGGGACAGGGGGCAACGAGCAGTACTTC. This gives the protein CAISEGGTGGNEQYF.

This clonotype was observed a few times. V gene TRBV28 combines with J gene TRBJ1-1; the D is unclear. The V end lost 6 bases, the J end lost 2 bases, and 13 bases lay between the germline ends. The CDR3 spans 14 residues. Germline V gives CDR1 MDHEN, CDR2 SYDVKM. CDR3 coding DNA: TGTGCCAGCAGGGCAGACCCAGTCAACACTGAAGCTTTCTTT. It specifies CASRADPVNTEAFF.

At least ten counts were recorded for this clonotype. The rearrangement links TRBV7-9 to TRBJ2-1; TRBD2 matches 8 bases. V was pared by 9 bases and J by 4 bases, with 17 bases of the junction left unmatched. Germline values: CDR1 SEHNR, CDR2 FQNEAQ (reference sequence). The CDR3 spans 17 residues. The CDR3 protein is CASSLGMGLESYNEQFF. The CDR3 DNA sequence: TGTGCCAGTAGCCTGGGAATGGGACTAGAGTCATACAATGAGCAGTTCTTC.

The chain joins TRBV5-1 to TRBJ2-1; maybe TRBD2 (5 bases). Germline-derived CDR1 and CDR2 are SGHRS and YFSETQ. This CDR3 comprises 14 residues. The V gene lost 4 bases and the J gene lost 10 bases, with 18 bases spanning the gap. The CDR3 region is CASSELMGSGEQFF. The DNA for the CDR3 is TGCGCCAGCAGCGAACTGATGGGTTCGGGGGAGCAGTTCTTC.

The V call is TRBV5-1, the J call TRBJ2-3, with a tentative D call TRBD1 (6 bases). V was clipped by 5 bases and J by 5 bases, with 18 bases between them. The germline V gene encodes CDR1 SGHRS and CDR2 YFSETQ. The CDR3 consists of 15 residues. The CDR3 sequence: CASRPGTRSGDTQYF. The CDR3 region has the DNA TGCGCCAGCAGGCCCGGGACACGTAGTGGAGATACGCAGTATTTT.

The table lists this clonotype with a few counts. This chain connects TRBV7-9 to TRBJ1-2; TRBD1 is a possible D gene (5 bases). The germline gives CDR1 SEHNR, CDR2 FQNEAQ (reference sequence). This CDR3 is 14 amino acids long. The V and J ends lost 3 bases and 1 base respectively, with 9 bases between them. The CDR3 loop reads CASSFSGVNYGYTF. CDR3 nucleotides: TGTGCCAGCAGCTTTTCGGGGGTTAACTATGGCTACACCTTC.

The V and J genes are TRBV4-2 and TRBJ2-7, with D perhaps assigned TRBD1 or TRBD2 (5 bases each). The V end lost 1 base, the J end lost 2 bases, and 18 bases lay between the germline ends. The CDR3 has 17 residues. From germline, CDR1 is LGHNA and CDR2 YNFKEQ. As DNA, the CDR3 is TGTGCCAGCAGCCAAGGAGGGATCATGGGACCTCCCTACGAGCAGTACTTC. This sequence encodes CASSQGGIMGPPYEQYF.

The CDR3 sequence is CAWSVGGMDNEQFF. In DNA form, the CDR3 reads TGTGCCTGGAGTGTGGGTGGGATGGACAATGAGCAGTTCTTC. J is TRBJ2-1 and V is TRBV30; D is unclear. Germline CDR1 and CDR2: GTSNPN and SVGIG (reference sequence). There are 14 residues in the CDR3. V lost 0 bases, J lost 5 bases, and 11 bases lay in between.

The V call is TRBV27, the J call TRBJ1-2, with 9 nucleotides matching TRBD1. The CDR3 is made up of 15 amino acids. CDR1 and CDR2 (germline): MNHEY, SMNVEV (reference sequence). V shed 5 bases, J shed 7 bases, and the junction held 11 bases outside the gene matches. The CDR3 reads CASSQGTGFIPGYTF. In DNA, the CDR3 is TGTGCCAGCAGTCAGGGGACAGGGTTCATACCTGGCTACACCTTC.

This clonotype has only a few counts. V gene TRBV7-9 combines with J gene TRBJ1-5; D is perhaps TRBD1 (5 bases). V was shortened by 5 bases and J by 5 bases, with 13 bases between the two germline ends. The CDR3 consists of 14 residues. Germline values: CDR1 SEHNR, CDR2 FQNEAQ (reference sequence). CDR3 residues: CASSGPWGDQPQHF. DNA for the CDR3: TGTGCCAGCAGCGGGCCGTGGGGGGATCAGCCCCAGCATTTT.

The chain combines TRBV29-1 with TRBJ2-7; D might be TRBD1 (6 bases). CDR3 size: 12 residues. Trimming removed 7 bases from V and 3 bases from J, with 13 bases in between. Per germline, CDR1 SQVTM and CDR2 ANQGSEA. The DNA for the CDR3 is TGCAGCGCCCGGGACACCTACTACGAGCAGTACTTC. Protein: CSARDTYYEQYF.

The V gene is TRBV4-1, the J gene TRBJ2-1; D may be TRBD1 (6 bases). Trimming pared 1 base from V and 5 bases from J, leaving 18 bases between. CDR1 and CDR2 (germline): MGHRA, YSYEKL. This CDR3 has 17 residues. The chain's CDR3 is CASSQGGARGKNNEQFF. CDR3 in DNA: TGCGCCAGCAGCCAAGGTGGAGCCAGGGGAAAGAACAATGAGCAGTTCTTC.

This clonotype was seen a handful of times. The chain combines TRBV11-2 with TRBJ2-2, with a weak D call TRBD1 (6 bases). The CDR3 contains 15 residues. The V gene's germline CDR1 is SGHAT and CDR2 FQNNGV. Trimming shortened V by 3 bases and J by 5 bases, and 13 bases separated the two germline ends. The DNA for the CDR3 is TGTGCCAGCAGCTTTTCAGGGGCCGAAACCGGGGAGCTGTTTTTT. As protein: CASSFSGAETGELFF. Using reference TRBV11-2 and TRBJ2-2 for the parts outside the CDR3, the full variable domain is EAGVAQSPRYKIIEKRQSVAFWCNPISGHATLYWYQQILGQGPKLLIQFQNNGVVDDSQLPKDRFSAERLKGVDSTLKIQPAKLEDSAVYLCASSFSGAETGELFFGEGSRLTVL.

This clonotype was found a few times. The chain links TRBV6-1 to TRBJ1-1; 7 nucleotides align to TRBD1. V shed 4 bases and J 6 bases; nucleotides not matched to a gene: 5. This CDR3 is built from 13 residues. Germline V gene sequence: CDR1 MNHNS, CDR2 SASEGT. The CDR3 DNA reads TGTGCCAGCAGTGCCCTGACAGGGTCTGAAGCTTTCTTT. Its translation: CASSALTGSEAFF.

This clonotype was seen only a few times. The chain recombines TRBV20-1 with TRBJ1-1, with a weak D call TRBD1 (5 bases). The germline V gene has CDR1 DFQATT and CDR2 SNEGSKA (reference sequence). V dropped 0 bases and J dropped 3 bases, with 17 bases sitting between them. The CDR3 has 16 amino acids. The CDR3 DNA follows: TGCAGTGCTAGAGATCCTCAGGGAGCGAGGTACACTGAAGCTTTCTTT. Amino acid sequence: CSARDPQGARYTEAFF.

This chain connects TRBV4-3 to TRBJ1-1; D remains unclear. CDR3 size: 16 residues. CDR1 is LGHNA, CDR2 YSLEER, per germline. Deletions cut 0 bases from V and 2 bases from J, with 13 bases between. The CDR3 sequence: CASSQDRYSPNTEAFF. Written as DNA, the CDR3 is TGCGCCAGCAGCCAAGATAGGTACAGCCCTAACACTGAAGCTTTCTTT.

The chain's CDR3 is CASSHGAYNEQFF. The CDR3 DNA sequence: TGCGCCAGCAGCCACGGGGCCTACAATGAGCAGTTCTTC. The J gene is TRBJ2-1, the V gene TRBV4-3; D possibly corresponds to TRBD2 (5 bases). CDR1 is LGHNA, CDR2 YSLEER, per germline. The length of the CDR3 is 13 residues. Trimming cost V 3 bases and J 2 bases, with 5 bases left between them.